This entry describes one T cell receptor beta chain. Its antigen target is currently unknown. No base-level quality is on record; no much larger clone is a single base apart. At the junction V is shortened by 0 bases and J by 0 bases; bases outside the gene matches: 5. From its cysteine to its phenylalanine, the CDR3 spans 16 amino acids. Only the CDR3 portion is preserved as DNA: 48 bases, with reading frame beginning at the first base. The germline V gene sets CDR1 to SGDLS and CDR2 to YYNGEE. The entry originates in a study of blood T cell repertoires in COVID-19 (dated by TCRdb to the early 2020s). Regarding the complete study: The collaborator samples originated in the United States, Italy and Spain and spanned the acute and convalescent phases of COVID-19. The material from the prospective study consisted of cDNA or gDNA derived from T cells, B-cell-depleted T cells, or PBMCs. Subjects who had been exposed to COVID-19, were actively infected with it, or had recovered from it provided the deeply sampled blood TCRbeta repertoires that made up the dataset. HLA class I and class II types, where available, came from metadata supplied by the sample provider rather than from assay-based typing. Sample metadata almost always included a de-identified subject ID, COVID-19 status, age in years and sex. The samples were drawn from two sources: the first 160 participants of the ongoing ImmuneRACE study, and 1,000 to 1,500 subjects contributed by 6 global collaborators. The repertoires were released in a freely available public database meant as a resource for research on the immune response to SARS-CoV-2.

The immunoSEQ Assay, a bias-controlled multiplex PCR, was used to amplify TCRbeta CDR3 regions from genomic DNA. Per the original workflow: Within the assay, amplification of reference gene primers was used to estimate how many nucleated cells each sample contained. To quantify the absolute abundance of each unique TCRbeta CDR3 rearrangement, sequence reads were collapsed and filtered. For each sample, productive Simpson clonality was calculated as the square root of Simpson's diversity index over productive rearrangements. Not all clones reach the TCRdb copy of this immuneACCESS table, which keeps in-frame sequences only. Checked studies attribute under half of the gap to unresolved V genes and leave the rest unexplained. V, J and clone size are those of that table, while D and trimming were read from the DNA. The sample includes 220,000 or so clones, with 65% to 85% observed a single time. The ten top clones hold approximately 6.5% of the sample.

Enrolling through a virtual design, the prospective study's participants ranged in age from roughly 18 to 95 years and lived across 24 United States geographic areas. To assign participants to cohorts, the prospective study relied on clinical history that participants themselves reported in a screening survey and a study questionnaire. Recovered participants in ImmuneRACE Cohort 3 were defined as having two consecutive negative NP/OP PCR tests, clearance from a healthcare professional, or resolution of symptoms. In the prospective study, mobile phlebotomists collected whole blood, serum and a nasopharyngeal or oropharyngeal swab from each participant. Prospective study participants could optionally give additional blood draws and questionnaires over an approximately 2-month period. Before DNA extraction, blood samples from the prospective study were shipped at room temperature or frozen. Overall study results and their limits: The quantity of clinical and demographic metadata differed by source and by participant and was supplied without curation.

The sequenced material came from PBMCs or T cells enriched from blood (not recorded which). The V gene is TRBV9 and the J gene is TRBJ1-1, with 7 bases in between that match TRBD1. This clonotype originated in a woman in her forties who had recovered from COVID-19. The DNA is as follows: TGTGCCAGCAGCGTAGATGGGACAGCCATGAACACTGAAGCTTTCTTT. Its amino acids are CASSVDGTAMNTEAFF.